The 22 T cell receptor beta chains presented below share a single source sample, sequenced in a study of beta chain features in type 1 diabetes. Study-level findings and limits: Significant though moderate, a shortening of TCRB CDR3s appeared in all four CD4+ subsets of Type 1 diabetes patients.

Reverse transcribing all isolated RNA meant expressed TCRB transcripts were sequenced. Repertoires were generated with immunoSEQ multiplex PCR, while TCRdb's copy carries only in-frame clones and drops some. The sample records hundreds of thousands of clones, roughly an eighth being singletons. No antigen has been assigned to these receptors. Sequencing was performed on naive CD4+ T cells from blood. All receptors come from a man younger than 35 with type 1 diabetes.

In this sample, this clone turned up once. The rearrangement links TRBV4-2 to TRBJ2-2, with a tentative D call TRBD1 (6 bases). This CDR3 has 17 amino acids. V was shortened by 1 base and J by 3 bases, with 15 bases between the two germline ends. In germline, CDR1 is LGHNA, CDR2 YNFKEQ. The CDR3 is CASSQGLAGVDTGELFF. In DNA, the CDR3 is TGTGCCAGCAGCCAAGGACTCGCAGGGGTCGACACCGGGGAGCTGTTTTTT.

The chain uses TRBV4-1 and TRBJ1-4; unclear D gene. V lost 0 bases and J 12 bases, leaving 14 bases between the germline ends. This CDR3 contains 14 residues. CDR1 MGHRA and CDR2 YSYEKL come from the germline V gene. CDR3 loop: CASSQDEGPRELFF. The CDR3 nucleotides read TGCGCCAGCAGCCAAGATGAAGGACCGAGGGAACTGTTTTTT.

The chain links TRBV19 to TRBJ2-7; D remains ambiguous. This CDR3 region has 13 residues. The V end lost 2 bases, the J end lost 7 bases, and 12 bases lay between the germline ends. Germline values: CDR1 LNHDA, CDR2 SQIVND (reference sequence). The DNA of the CDR3 is TGTGCCAGTAGTATACAGGACCTGCGGGAGCAGTACTTC. As protein: CASSIQDLREQYF.

This clone has more than one count but fewer than ten. CDR3 in amino acids: CSVSVNTEAFF. Written as DNA, the CDR3 is TGCAGCGTTTCAGTGAACACTGAAGCTTTCTTT. The chain couples TRBV29-1 to TRBJ1-1; D uncertain. The germline V and J ends were trimmed by 5 bases and 0 bases, with 4 bases remaining between them. This CDR3 has 11 amino acids. The germline gives CDR1 SQVTM, CDR2 ANQGSEA.

The table lists this clone with a few counts. V gene TRBV6-1 combines with J gene TRBJ1-6, with D unresolved. CDR3 length: 12 amino acids. Germline V CDR1 and CDR2: MNHNS, SASEGT. The V gene lost 1 base and the J gene lost 9 bases, with 4 bases spanning the gap. The CDR3 region has the DNA TGTGCCAGCAGTGAAGGGACTTCACCCCTCCACTTT. Its protein is CASSEGTSPLHF.

This clone was seen a few times. The chain joins TRBV7-9 to TRBJ2-7, with 11 bases aligning to TRBD1. The CDR3 runs 16 residues. Germline values: CDR1 SEHNR, CDR2 FQNEAQ (reference sequence). V lost 3 bases, J lost 5 bases, and 9 bases stayed unmatched. The CDR3 loop reads CASSFTGQGANNEQYF. CDR3 DNA: TGTGCCAGCAGCTTTACCGGACAGGGGGCTAACAACGAGCAGTACTTC.

The gene calls are TRBV9 and TRBJ1-5; 7 bases line up with TRBD1. Germline V gene data show CDR1 as SGDLS and CDR2 as YYNGEE. The CDR3 is 13 residues long. J gave up 5 bases and V 10 bases, and 9 bases lay outside the gene matches. CDR3 amino acids: CAHPDRDDQPQHF. The CDR3 bases are TGTGCCCATCCTGACAGGGATGATCAGCCCCAGCATTTT.

This clone occurred a few times. V is TRBV23-1 and J is TRBJ2-4; tentatively, D is TRBD2 (5 bases). TRBV23-1 belongs to the ORF category, with a function that is uncertain. V dropped 1 base and J dropped 3 bases, with 34 bases sitting between them. CDR3 length: 23 residues. The CDR3 DNA follows: TGCGCCAGCAGTCAATTTGGCCCCCCATCGCGATACTCCTATCGGGGTGGCAAAAACATTCAGTACTTC. Translating it yields CASSQFGPPSRYSYRGGKNIQYF.

This clone was counted a few times. The rearrangement uses TRBV13 and TRBJ2-5; D possibly matches TRBD1 or TRBD2 (5 bases each). V dropped 7 bases and J dropped 4 bases, with 13 bases sitting between them. The CDR3 runs 13 residues. CDR1 is PRHDT, CDR2 FYEKMQ, per germline (reference sequence). CDR3 nucleotides: TGTGCCAGCACGTCGGGGCCATTAGAGACCCAGTACTTC. Translating it yields CASTSGPLETQYF.

This clone showed up just a few times. Mismatch with germline at one junction end may stem from a read error. This chain connects TRBV12-5 to TRBJ2-5, with D perhaps matching TRBD2 (6 bases). This CDR3 comprises 11 residues. Germline CDR1 LGHNT, CDR2 FRNRAP. The CDR3 region has the DNA TGTGCTAGTGGACTCACGGGACCGGGGGACTTC. The encoded protein is CASGLTGPGDF.

Points on this clone: This same CDR3 is encoded by further DNA sequences in the sample. The V and J genes are TRBV30 and TRBJ1-2, with no clear D. The CDR3 is made up of 12 amino acids. Deletions cut 4 bases from V and 8 bases from J, with 14 bases between. From germline, CDR1 is GTSNPN and CDR2 SVGIG (reference sequence). DNA of the CDR3: TGTGCCTGGACCGGCGGACTTCTGGGCTACACCTTC. Its translation is CAWTGGLLGYTF.

Here the CDR3 reads CASSQPPAGAYEQYF. In nucleotides, the CDR3 is TGCGCCAGCAGCCAACCACCAGCGGGGGCCTACGAGCAGTACTTC. The rearrangement links TRBV4-1 to TRBJ2-7; TRBD2 matches at 8 bases. The germline gives CDR1 MGHRA, CDR2 YSYEKL. With V trimmed by 2 bases and J by 2 bases, 5 bases remained unmatched. The CDR3 runs to 15 residues.

CDR3 amino acids: CASSGTGRSETQYF. The CDR3 coding sequence is TGTGCCAGCAGTGGGACAGGGAGGTCGGAGACCCAGTACTTC. The chain links TRBV25-1 to TRBJ2-5; 8 nucleotides agree with TRBD1. This CDR3 is built from 14 residues. Germline trimming cut 4 bases from V and 5 bases from J; bases unmatched to any gene: 6. CDR1 and CDR2 from the germline V gene are MGHDK and SYGVNS.

In its sample, this clone was seen a few times. J is TRBJ2-5 and V is TRBV10-3; TRBD2 agrees at 9 bases. After removal of 7 bases from V and 1 base from J, the junction contained 4 bases not matched to a gene. This CDR3 is built from 14 residues. Per germline, CDR1 ENHRY and CDR2 SYGVKD. The CDR3 DNA reads TGTGCCATCAAGGAGCGGGGGGCCCAAGAGACCCAGTACTTC. It specifies CAIKERGAQETQYF.

This clone was detected only a few times. The chain is built from TRBV6-6 and TRBJ1-1; D remains unclear. Germline loops: CDR1 MNHNY, CDR2 SVGAGI (reference sequence). Trimming left V 7 bases short and J 6 bases short, with 3 bases between. CDR3 length equals 9 residues. CDR3 sequence reads: CASMSEAFF. The DNA of the CDR3 is TGTGCCAGCATGTCTGAAGCTTTCTTT.

The chain is built from TRBV10-3 and TRBJ1-1; D uncertain. This CDR3 comprises 13 residues. Germline CDR1 and CDR2: ENHRY and SYGVKD. Deletions cut 5 bases from V and 5 bases from J, with 12 bases between. The CDR3 loop is CAISSEGRTEAFF. In DNA form, the CDR3 reads TGTGCCATCAGTTCGGAGGGCAGGACTGAAGCTTTCTTT.

The V gene is TRBV27, the J gene TRBJ2-7; TRBD1 is a possible D gene (6 bases). Looked up from germline, CDR1 is MNHEY and CDR2 is SMNVEV (reference sequence). Trimming took off 2 bases at V and 1 base at J, with 12 bases between the two ends. The CDR3 has 15 residues. The CDR3 region has the DNA TGTGCCAGCAGTTTAATCACAGGGAGTTCCTACGAGCAGTACTTC. Translating gives CASSLITGSSYEQYF.

This clone was picked up a small number of times. The chain uses TRBV4-1 and TRBJ1-2, with unresolved D. V was clipped by 0 bases and J by 3 bases, with 14 bases between them. The V gene's germline CDR1 is MGHRA and CDR2 YSYEKL. The CDR3 contains 16 residues. CDR3 coding DNA: TGCGCCAGCAGCCAAGAGGAGTGGGGAAACCACTATGGCTACACCTTC. Translating gives CASSQEEWGNHYGYTF.

In DNA form, the CDR3 reads TGTGCCAGCAGCCCTGGACAGGCGTTCTCCTACGAGCAGTACTTC. It codes for CASSPGQAFSYEQYF. The chain employs TRBV7-9 and TRBJ2-7; 7 bases are a match to TRBD1. Trimming cost V 5 bases and J 0 bases; bases outside gene matches: 7. Germline-derived CDR1 and CDR2 are SEHNR and FQNEAQ (reference sequence). This CDR3 region has 15 residues.

The V call is TRBV6-1, the J call TRBJ2-7; 7 bases match TRBD1. The V gene's germline CDR1 is MNHNS and CDR2 SASEGT. This CDR3 region has 15 residues. V trimming: 1 base; J trimming: 0 bases; junction bases outside the gene matches: 3. The CDR3 here is CASSEGQGNSYEQYF. Written as DNA, the CDR3 is TGTGCCAGCAGTGAAGGACAGGGAAACTCCTACGAGCAGTACTTC.

The chain recombines TRBV6-5 with TRBJ1-1, with a weak D call TRBD1 (6 bases). Germline CDR1 reads MNHEY; CDR2 reads SVGAGI. The CDR3 contains 13 residues. Deletions cut 5 bases from V and 4 bases from J, with 11 bases between. CDR3 in DNA: TGTGCCAGCAGTCCGGGGGCGTTCACTGAAGCTTTCTTT. Translation: CASSPGAFTEAFF.

This clone was recorded a few times. The chain uses TRBV30 and TRBJ2-1; the D gene could be TRBD1 or TRBD2 (6 bases each). The CDR3 extends over 14 amino acids. Germline loops: CDR1 GTSNPN, CDR2 SVGIG (reference sequence). The V gene lost 4 bases and the J gene lost 0 bases, with 10 bases spanning the gap. In DNA form, the CDR3 reads TGTGCCTGGAAGGGGGGCTCCTCCTACAATGAGCAGTTCTTC. Protein: CAWKGGSSYNEQFF.